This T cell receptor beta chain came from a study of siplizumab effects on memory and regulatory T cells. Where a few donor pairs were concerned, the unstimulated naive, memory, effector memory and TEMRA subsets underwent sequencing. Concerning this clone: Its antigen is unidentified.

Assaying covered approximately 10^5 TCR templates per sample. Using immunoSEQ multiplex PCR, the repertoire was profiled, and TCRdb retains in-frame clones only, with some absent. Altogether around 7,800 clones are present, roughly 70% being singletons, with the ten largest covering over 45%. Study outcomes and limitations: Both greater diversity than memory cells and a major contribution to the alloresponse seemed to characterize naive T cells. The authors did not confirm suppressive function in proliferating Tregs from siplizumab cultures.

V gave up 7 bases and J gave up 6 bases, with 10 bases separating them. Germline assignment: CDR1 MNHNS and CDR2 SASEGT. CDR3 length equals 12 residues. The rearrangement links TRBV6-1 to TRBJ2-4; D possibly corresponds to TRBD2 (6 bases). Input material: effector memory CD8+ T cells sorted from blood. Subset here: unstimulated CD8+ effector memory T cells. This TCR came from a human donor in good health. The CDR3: CASKEGTNIQYF. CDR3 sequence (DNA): TGTGCCAGCAAGGAGGGCACAAACATTCAGTACTTC.